The entry below describes one TCR beta chain. Trimming stripped 8 bases from V and 8 bases from J, with 15 bases between. The CDR3 covers 13 residues. CDR1 MNHNS and CDR2 SASEGT come from the germline V gene. Here immunoSEQ multiplex PCR was the method, and the copy in TCRdb shows in-frame clones only, minus some. The sample shows some 40,000 clones, roughly nine tenths of them seen only once. The record originates from a study of T cell changes during pregnancy in multiple sclerosis. Specimen: CD4+ T cells from peripheral blood mononuclear cells, collected in the first trimester of pregnancy. The rearrangement links TRBV6-1 to TRBJ1-4; D remains ambiguous. The TCR comes from a female donor with multiple sclerosis, enrolled in a pregnancy study. The CDR3 sequence: CASLGRGGEKLFF. In DNA form, the CDR3 reads TGTGCCAGCCTCGGTCGGGGAGGAGAAAAACTGTTTTTT.